Sequencing of this TCR beta chain was carried out in a study of blood T cell repertoires in COVID-19. Study information: Researchers got acute and convalescent COVID-19 samples from the United States, Italy and Spain. T cells, B-cell-depleted T cells, or PBMCs provided the cDNA or gDNA that served as material.

Authors' methods: Reference gene primer amplification in the assay estimated nucleated cell counts. Some clones are missing from TCRdb's copy, which holds only in-frame ones; the method was immunoSEQ multiplex PCR. The V and J calls and clone size come from that table; D and trimming were worked out from the DNA. The sample lists 190,000 or so clones, about 83% occurring once. The sequence was collected from a woman between 18 and 30 years old who had recovered from COVID-19. The sample consisted of peripheral blood.

The CDR3 loop reads CASSVSPGQTYEQYF. Written as DNA, the CDR3 is TGTGCCAGCAGCGTCTCTCCGGGACAGACCTACGAGCAGTACTTC. V gene TRBV9 combines with J gene TRBJ2-7; 7 nucleotides agree with TRBD1. V shed 2 bases and J 2 bases; nucleotides not matched to a gene: 7. Germline V gene sequence: CDR1 SGDLS, CDR2 YYNGEE. CDR3 length: 15 residues.